The clone carrying this TCR beta chain was seen a handful of times. Its antigen is still unknown. Sequencing of DNA taken from cultured CD4+ T cells relied on the Oncomine TCR Beta short-read assay. One entry per CDR3 protein results from TCRdb running MiXCR on the PCR reads. The table records roughly 13,000 distinct CDR3 sequences, roughly 51% of them present only once. The entry originates in a study of vaccination and CD4 T cells after COVID-19. Stated treatment: approximately 9-day PBMC culture with coronavirus spike peptide pools or control peptides (ViraFEST assay). The germline V and J ends were trimmed by 5 bases and 1 base, with 14 bases remaining between them. The length of the CDR3 is 15 residues. Germline lookup yields CDR1 DFQATT and CDR2 SNEGSKA (reference sequence).

The chain employs TRBV20-1 and TRBJ2-2; D might be TRBD2 (6 bases). Here the sequenced sample was CD4+ T cells from blood, cultured in vitro, taken before SARS-CoV-2 vaccination. This clonotype was obtained from a human donor who had recovered from COVID-19. The chain's CDR3 is CSAGGSRRNTGELFF. CDR3 coding DNA: TGCAGTGCTGGGGGGTCGCGGAGGAACACCGGGGAGCTGTTTTTT.